This T cell receptor beta chain was recovered during a study of blood T cell repertoires in COVID-19. Whole-study context: Samples taken during acute and convalescent COVID-19 were collected in the United States, Italy and Spain. T cells, B-cell-depleted T cells, or PBMCs supplied cDNA or gDNA.

Original data processing: Reference gene primer amplification gave nucleated cell count estimates. Repertoires were generated with immunoSEQ multiplex PCR, while TCRdb's copy carries only in-frame clones and drops some. Clonal size and the V and J genes are those of that table, whereas D and trimming came from the DNA. The sample yields about 140,000 clones, 88% seen once. V gave up 4 bases and J gave up 2 bases; unmatched junction bases: 3. The germline CDR1 and CDR2 sequences are SGHRS and YFSETQ. The CDR3 totals 14 residues. This chain links TRBV5-1 with TRBJ2-3; 8 positions match TRBD1. Sequencing used peripheral blood. The receptor was isolated from a woman aged 45 to 65 with acute or convalescent COVID-19. CDR3 sequence: CASSPGQVTDTQYF. Written as DNA, the CDR3 is TGCGCCAGCAGCCCGGGACAGGTCACAGATACGCAGTATTTT.